The TCR beta chain under discussion was sequenced for a study of blood T cell repertoires in COVID-19. About the study: Donors in the United States, Italy and Spain gave samples during acute or convalescent COVID-19.

As handled by the study authors: Estimated nucleated cell counts came from reference gene primer amplification. Here immunoSEQ multiplex PCR was the method, and the copy in TCRdb shows in-frame clones only, minus some. V, J and clone size were drawn from that table, and D and trimming were deduced from the DNA. The profile shows 250,000 to 300,000 clones, more than 75% of them singletons. V lost 4 bases to trimming and J lost 0 bases; unmatched junction nucleotides: 9. Looked up from germline, CDR1 is SGHDN and CDR2 is FVKESK. The CDR3 runs to 19 residues. This clone was detected ten times or more. This chain links TRBV14 with TRBJ2-3, with 14 bases aligning to TRBD2. Sequences were obtained from peripheral blood. The receptor was isolated from a woman between 35 and 50 years old who had recovered from COVID-19. The CDR3 region is CASSPYSGLAGASTDTQYF. CDR3 in DNA: TGTGCCAGCAGCCCTTACTCGGGACTAGCGGGAGCTAGCACAGATACGCAGTATTTT.